This record covers a single T cell receptor beta chain. The record originates from a study of shared clonotypes between healthy human individuals. The wider study: Aged between 18 and 49, the donors were a couple of women and three men.

Assay used: immunoSEQ multiplex PCR; TCRdb lists only in-frame clones, some missing. The data show nearly 500,000 clones, with less than 80% seen just once and 10% to 15% held by the top ten. The sequenced material came from PBMCs. The source is a woman in her forties in good health. Some clones in this sample may be carry-over from other donors' samples.

The CDR3 DNA reads as TGTGCCAGCAGCGTGACAGGGGACTATGGCTACACCTTC. Protein: CASSVTGDYGYTF. This chain joins TRBV9 and TRBJ1-2; 8 bases fit TRBD1. The CDR3 totals 13 residues. CDR1 SGDLS and CDR2 YYNGEE come from the germline V gene. Trimming removed 2 bases from V and 3 bases from J; junction bases left unmatched: 0.